This T cell receptor (beta chain) is from a study of blood T cell repertoires in COVID-19. Profiled with immunoSEQ multiplex PCR; TCRdb holds only in-frame clones, not every one. The sample carries 30,000 to 35,000 clones, 70% to 85% recorded once. The CDR3 consists of 15 residues. Per the germline V gene, CDR1 is MNHNS and CDR2 is SASEGT. The V end lost 2 bases, the J end lost 8 bases, and 16 bases lay between the germline ends. This sequence was found in a woman in her sixties or seventies with acute or convalescent COVID-19. This chain connects TRBV6-1 to TRBJ2-1; D is perhaps TRBD2 (7 bases). The sequencing sample was made of peripheral blood. The CDR3 region is CASSELVGGPDEQFF. The CDR3 nucleotides are TGTGCCAGCAGTGAATTGGTGGGGGGGCCCGATGAGCAGTTCTTC.